This entry concerns a single T cell receptor beta chain. V lost 0 bases, J lost 1 base, and 6 bases stayed unmatched. Germline V CDR1 and CDR2: LNHNV, YYDKDF (reference sequence). The CDR3 is 18 amino acids. The sample is drawn from a study of blood T cell repertoires in COVID-19. Study as a whole: Samples came from the United States, Italy and Spain, spanning acute and convalescent COVID-19. The cDNA or gDNA used as material had been derived from T cells, B-cell-depleted T cells, or PBMCs.

Original methodology: Scientists estimated how many nucleated cells there were by amplifying reference gene primers. Some clones are missing from TCRdb's copy, which holds only in-frame ones; the method was immunoSEQ multiplex PCR. The V and J calls and clone size were taken over from that table, and D and trimming were inferred from the DNA. The sample has about 310,000 clones, 70% to 90% seen once. V and J are TRBV15 and TRBJ2-2; 9 bases agree with TRBD1. The specimen sequenced was peripheral blood. This TCR was sampled from a man in his sixties or seventies with acute or convalescent COVID-19. CDR3: CATSRDSRDRENTGELFF. CDR3 DNA sequence: TGTGCCACCAGCAGAGATTCAAGGGACAGGGAGAACACCGGGGAGCTGTTTTTT.